A selection of T cell receptor beta chains follows, all from one sample in a study of CD8 T cells in Susac syndrome. TCRdb reprocessed the immunoSEQ multiplex PCR reads with MiXCR, giving one entry per CDR3 protein. The data contain about 140,000 distinct CDR3 sequences, about 94% of them singletons. The sequencing input was CD4+ T cells from PBMCs. The receptor source for this set is a human donor with Susac syndrome. CDR3s include the opening cysteine and the closing phenylalanine or tryptophan. Fields, in order: D gene, clone size, V gene, J gene, CDR3 protein, CDR3 DNA. D genes are given only for firm matches. The size field is filled for only some rows; it gives once, few, many or a size class.

D gene: -
clone size: -
V gene: TRBV20-1
J gene: TRBJ2-7
CDR3 protein: CSGLDRAYEQYF
CDR3 DNA: TGCAGCGGGTTGGACAGAGCCTACGAGCAGTACTTC

D gene: TRBD1
clone size: -
V gene: TRBV28
J gene: TRBJ1-1
CDR3 protein: CASSPSRGGAFF
CDR3 DNA: TGTGCCAGCAGCCCATCCAGGGGGGGAGCTTTCTTT

D gene: TRBD1
clone size: -
V gene: TRBV6-6
J gene: TRBJ1-1
CDR3 protein: CASSDNPGQGFTEAFF
CDR3 DNA: TGTGCCAGCAGTGACAACCCGGGACAGGGGTTCACTGAAGCTTTCTTT

D gene: -
clone size: -
V gene: TRBV4-1
J gene: TRBJ1-4
CDR3 protein: CASSLTTEATNEKLFF
CDR3 DNA: TGCGCCAGCAGCCTGACAACCGAGGCAACTAATGAAAAACTGTTTTTT

D gene: -
clone size: -
V gene: TRBV19
J gene: TRBJ2-1
CDR3 protein: CATSRGDTYNEQFF
CDR3 DNA: TGTGCCACAAGCCGGGGCGACACCTACAATGAGCAGTTCTTC

D gene: TRBD1
clone size: -
V gene: TRBV18
J gene: TRBJ2-4
CDR3 protein: CASSPGGQGKNIQYF
CDR3 DNA: TGTGCCAGCTCACCAGGCGGACAGGGGAAAAACATTCAGTACTTC

D gene: -
clone size: -
V gene: TRBV15
J gene: TRBJ1-6
CDR3 protein: CATSRDGENSPLHF
CDR3 DNA: TGTGCCACCAGCAGAGATGGTGAGAATTCACCCCTCCACTTT

D gene: -
clone size: -
V gene: TRBV20-1
J gene: TRBJ2-7
CDR3 protein: CSARGRGRVPNEQYF
CDR3 DNA: TGCAGTGCTAGAGGACGGGGCAGGGTTCCAAACGAGCAGTACTTC

D gene: TRBD2
clone size: once
V gene: TRBV20-1
J gene: TRBJ2-3
CDR3 protein: CSARGSGSVYTQYF
CDR3 DNA: TGCAGTGCTAGAGGTAGCGGGAGTGTATATACGCAGTATTTT

D gene: TRBD1
clone size: -
V gene: TRBV20-1
J gene: TRBJ2-7
CDR3 protein: CSAREAGTGPYEQYF
CDR3 DNA: TGCAGTGCTAGAGAGGCCGGGACAGGACCCTACGAGCAGTACTTC

D gene: -
clone size: -
V gene: TRBV18
J gene: TRBJ1-2
CDR3 protein: CASSPTKGGIGYTF
CDR3 DNA: TGTGCCAGCTCGCCTACCAAGGGGGGTATTGGCTACACCTTC

D gene: -
clone size: -
V gene: TRBV12-3/TRBV12-4
J gene: TRBJ2-3
CDR3 protein: CASLVKGADTQYF
CDR3 DNA: TGTGCCAGCCTCGTGAAGGGAGCAGATACGCAGTATTTT

D gene: -
clone size: -
V gene: TRBV2
J gene: TRBJ1-1
CDR3 protein: CASSEAGAMNTEAFF
CDR3 DNA: TGTGCCAGCAGTGAAGCGGGGGCCATGAACACTGAAGCTTTCTTT

D gene: TRBD2
clone size: once
V gene: TRBV20-1
J gene: TRBJ2-7
CDR3 protein: CSVAGGNYEQYF
CDR3 DNA: TGCAGTGTCGCGGGGGGGAACTACGAGCAGTACTTC

D gene: TRBD2
clone size: -
V gene: TRBV10-3
J gene: TRBJ2-1
CDR3 protein: CAIRGAGGVYNEQFF
CDR3 DNA: TGTGCCATCAGGGGTGCGGGAGGTGTCTACAATGAGCAGTTCTTC

D gene: -
clone size: -
V gene: TRBV5-1
J gene: TRBJ2-2
CDR3 protein: CASSLPVVTGELFF
CDR3 DNA: TGCGCCAGCAGCTTGCCCGTGGTCACCGGGGAGCTGTTTTTT

D gene: -
clone size: -
V gene: TRBV7-9
J gene: TRBJ1-2
CDR3 protein: CASSGGRDRTNYGYTF
CDR3 DNA: TGTGCCAGCAGCGGAGGGAGGGACCGGACGAACTATGGCTACACCTTC

D gene: -
clone size: -
V gene: TRBV20-1
J gene: TRBJ1-4
CDR3 protein: CSARGAVEKLFF
CDR3 DNA: TGCAGTGCGCGGGGAGCGGTTGAAAAACTGTTTTTT

D gene: TRBD2
clone size: -
V gene: TRBV3-1
J gene: TRBJ2-7
CDR3 protein: CASSPLAGGSSYEQYF
CDR3 DNA: TGTGCCAGCAGCCCCTTAGCGGGGGGGTCCTCCTACGAGCAGTACTTC

D gene: -
clone size: -
V gene: TRBV1
J gene: TRBJ2-3
CDR3 protein: CTSSQDMGRRGADTQYF
CDR3 DNA: TGCACCAGCAGCCAAGATATGGGCAGGCGAGGGGCAGATACGCAGTATTTT

D gene: -
clone size: -
V gene: TRBV29-1
J gene: TRBJ2-7
CDR3 protein: CSVLVSKSYEQYF
CDR3 DNA: TGCAGCGTTCTTGTGTCAAAATCCTACGAGCAGTACTTC

D gene: -
clone size: -
V gene: TRBV7-9
J gene: TRBJ2-1
CDR3 protein: CASSSNEQFF
CDR3 DNA: TGTGCCAGCAGCTCCAATGAGCAGTTCTTC

D gene: -
clone size: -
V gene: TRBV27
J gene: TRBJ2-3
CDR3 protein: CASSLEGRTDTQYF
CDR3 DNA: TGTGCCAGCAGTTTAGAGGGGCGGACAGATACGCAGTATTTT

D gene: TRBD1
clone size: once
V gene: TRBV28
J gene: TRBJ2-7
CDR3 protein: CATTGTGRYEQYF
CDR3 DNA: TGTGCCACCACCGGGACAGGGAGATACGAGCAGTACTTC

D gene: -
clone size: -
V gene: TRBV14
J gene: TRBJ1-6
CDR3 protein: CASSQGGGNSPLHF
CDR3 DNA: TGTGCCAGCAGCCAAGGTGGGGGGAATTCACCCCTCCACTTT

D gene: -
clone size: -
V gene: TRBV29-1
J gene: TRBJ1-2
CDR3 protein: CSVWSEYGYTF
CDR3 DNA: TGCAGCGTTTGGTCGGAGTATGGCTACACCTTC

D gene: -
clone size: -
V gene: TRBV12-3/TRBV12-4
J gene: TRBJ2-7
CDR3 protein: CASSPGTVEQYF
CDR3 DNA: TGTGCCAGCAGCCCGGGGACTGTCGAGCAGTACTTC

D gene: -
clone size: -
V gene: TRBV4-1
J gene: TRBJ1-4
CDR3 protein: CASSLYMAATNEKLFF
CDR3 DNA: TGCGCCAGCAGCCTATATATGGCTGCAACTAATGAAAAACTGTTTTTT

D gene: -
clone size: -
V gene: TRBV4-1
J gene: TRBJ1-2
CDR3 protein: CASSQVGGVAMGGYTF
CDR3 DNA: TGCGCCAGCAGCCAAGTGGGAGGGGTAGCCATGGGTGGCTACACCTTC

D gene: -
clone size: -
V gene: TRBV4-1
J gene: TRBJ2-3
CDR3 protein: CASSQASRDGTVQYF
CDR3 DNA: TGCGCCAGCAGCCAAGCCTCCCGGGACGGAACGGTGCAGTATTTT

D gene: -
clone size: -
V gene: TRBV24-1
J gene: TRBJ2-5
CDR3 protein: CATSEGGSFQETQYF
CDR3 DNA: TGTGCCACCAGTGAGGGGGGCAGCTTTCAAGAGACCCAGTACTTC

D gene: -
clone size: -
V gene: TRBV6-1
J gene: TRBJ1-2
CDR3 protein: CASTSKDSLTNHGYTF
CDR3 DNA: TGTGCCAGCACCTCGAAAGACAGTCTAACCAATCATGGCTACACCTTC

D gene: TRBD2
clone size: -
V gene: TRBV29-1
J gene: TRBJ2-3
CDR3 protein: CSILGRDTDTQYF
CDR3 DNA: TGCAGCATCCTCGGGAGGGACACAGATACGCAGTATTTT

D gene: TRBD1
clone size: -
V gene: TRBV2
J gene: TRBJ1-5
CDR3 protein: CATTGGVGQPQHF
CDR3 DNA: TGTGCCACGACAGGGGGCGTCGGTCAGCCCCAGCATTTT

D gene: -
clone size: -
V gene: TRBV27
J gene: TRBJ1-4
CDR3 protein: CASSLTGLPNEKLFF
CDR3 DNA: TGTGCCAGCAGTCTCACAGGTCTGCCTAATGAAAAACTGTTTTTT

D gene: TRBD2
clone size: -
V gene: TRBV4-2
J gene: TRBJ2-3
CDR3 protein: CASSRTGGGTQYF
CDR3 DNA: TGTGCCAGCAGCCGAACGGGGGGTGGTACGCAGTATTTT

D gene: -
clone size: -
V gene: TRBV4-2
J gene: TRBJ2-3
CDR3 protein: CASSHITDTQYF
CDR3 DNA: TGTGCCAGCAGCCACATCACAGATACGCAGTATTTT

D gene: -
clone size: -
V gene: TRBV29-1
J gene: TRBJ1-1
CDR3 protein: CSGRRVNTEAFF
CDR3 DNA: TGCAGCGGCCGTAGAGTGAACACTGAAGCTTTCTTT

D gene: -
clone size: -
V gene: TRBV24-1
J gene: TRBJ2-3
CDR3 protein: CATSDPADRTDTQYF
CDR3 DNA: TGTGCCACCAGTGATCCCGCCGACAGGACAGATACGCAGTATTTT

D gene: -
clone size: -
V gene: TRBV7-9
J gene: TRBJ2-1
CDR3 protein: CASSLYTGSEQFF
CDR3 DNA: TGTGCCAGCAGCTTATATACGGGGAGTGAGCAGTTCTTC

D gene: -
clone size: -
V gene: TRBV15
J gene: TRBJ2-1
CDR3 protein: CATSRRDQLEEQFF
CDR3 DNA: TGTGCCACCAGCAGAAGGGACCAGCTTGAGGAGCAGTTCTTC

D gene: -
clone size: -
V gene: TRBV20-1
J gene: TRBJ1-2
CDR3 protein: CSDLEGGLRGYTF
CDR3 DNA: TGCAGTGATCTGGAGGGAGGATTGCGGGGCTACACCTTC

D gene: TRBD2
clone size: -
V gene: TRBV7-9
J gene: TRBJ2-1
CDR3 protein: CASSWGLDVYNEQFF
CDR3 DNA: TGTGCCAGCAGCTGGGGACTAGACGTCTACAATGAGCAGTTCTTC

D gene: -
clone size: -
V gene: TRBV21-1
J gene: TRBJ1-1
CDR3 protein: CASSKRQGLNTEAFF
CDR3 DNA: TGTGCCAGCAGCAAAAGACAGGGCCTGAACACTGAAGCTTTCTTT

D gene: TRBD1
clone size: -
V gene: TRBV6-1
J gene: TRBJ2-6
CDR3 protein: CASSGRGQGSGANVLTF
CDR3 DNA: TGTGCCAGCAGTGGCCGGGGACAGGGTTCTGGGGCCAACGTCCTGACTTTC

D gene: -
clone size: -
V gene: TRBV7-2
J gene: TRBJ2-3
CDR3 protein: CASSTRRRGGTDTQYF
CDR3 DNA: TGTGCCAGCAGCACGAGGCGGAGAGGGGGCACAGATACGCAGTATTTT

D gene: -
clone size: once
V gene: TRBV7-9
J gene: TRBJ2-7
CDR3 protein: CASSFRETSYEQYF
CDR3 DNA: TGTGCCAGCAGCTTCCGGGAAACCTCCTACGAGCAGTACTTC

D gene: TRBD2
clone size: -
V gene: TRBV20-1
J gene: TRBJ2-1
CDR3 protein: CSARHLAGNEQFF
CDR3 DNA: TGCAGTGCTAGACATCTAGCGGGCAATGAGCAGTTCTTC

D gene: -
clone size: -
V gene: TRBV18
J gene: TRBJ2-5
CDR3 protein: CATKDRGETQYF
CDR3 DNA: TGTGCCACCAAGGACCGAGGAGAGACCCAGTACTTC

D gene: -
clone size: -
V gene: TRBV7-9
J gene: TRBJ2-1
CDR3 protein: CASNFLALPDEQFF
CDR3 DNA: TGTGCCAGCAATTTTTTGGCTTTACCCGATGAGCAGTTCTTC